This T cell receptor (beta chain) was sequenced during a study of OX40 agonist ivuxolimab in advanced cancers. TCRdb's table, derived via immunoSEQ multiplex PCR, lists solely in-frame clones and lacks some. Counted here are over 25,000 clones, 74% occurring once; the ten biggest clones make up roughly an eighth. In this sample, this clone turned up once. The CDR3 is 13 amino acids. Germline-derived CDR1 and CDR2 are GTSNPN and SVGIG (reference sequence). The V end lost 0 bases, the J end lost 4 bases, and 9 bases lay between the germline ends. This receptor was obtained from an adult with an advanced solid tumor such as melanoma, head and neck, liver or kidney cancer. The J gene is TRBJ1-1, the V gene TRBV30, with D hard to call. Sequences were derived from CD4+ or CD8+ T cells sorted from blood, sampled in a trial of the OX40 agonist ivuxolimab. CDR3 residues: CAWSVSSFTEAFF. The CDR3 region has the DNA TGTGCCTGGAGTGTAAGCAGCTTCACTGAAGCTTTCTTT. Variable domain in full (rest from reference TRBV30 and TRBJ1-1): SQTIHQWPATLVQPVGSPLSLECTVEGTSNPNLYWYRQAAGRGLQLLFYSVGIGQISSEVPQNLSASRPQDRQFILSSKKLLLSDSGFYLCAWSVSSFTEAFFGQGTRLTVV.